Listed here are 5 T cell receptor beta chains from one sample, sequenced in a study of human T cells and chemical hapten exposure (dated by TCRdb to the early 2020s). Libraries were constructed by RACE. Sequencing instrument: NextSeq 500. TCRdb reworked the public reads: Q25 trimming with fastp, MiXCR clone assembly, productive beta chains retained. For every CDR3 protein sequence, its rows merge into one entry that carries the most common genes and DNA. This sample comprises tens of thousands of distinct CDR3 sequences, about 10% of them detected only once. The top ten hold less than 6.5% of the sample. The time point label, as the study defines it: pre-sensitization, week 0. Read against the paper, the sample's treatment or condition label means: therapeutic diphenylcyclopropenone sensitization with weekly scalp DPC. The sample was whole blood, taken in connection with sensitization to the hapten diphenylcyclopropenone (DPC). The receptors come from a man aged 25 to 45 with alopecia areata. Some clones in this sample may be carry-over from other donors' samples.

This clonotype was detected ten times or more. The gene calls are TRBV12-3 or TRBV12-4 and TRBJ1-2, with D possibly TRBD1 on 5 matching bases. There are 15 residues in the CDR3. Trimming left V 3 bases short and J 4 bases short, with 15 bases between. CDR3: CASSLVRGTGYGYTF. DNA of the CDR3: TGTGCCAGCAGTTTGGTTCGGGGGACTGGCTATGGCTACACCTTC.

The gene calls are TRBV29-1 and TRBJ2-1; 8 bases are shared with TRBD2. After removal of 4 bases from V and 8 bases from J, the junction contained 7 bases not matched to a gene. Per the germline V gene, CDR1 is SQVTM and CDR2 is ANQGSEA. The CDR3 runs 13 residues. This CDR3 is CSVVSGGRDEQFF. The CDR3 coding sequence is TGCAGCGTTGTGAGCGGGGGCCGGGATGAGCAGTTCTTC.

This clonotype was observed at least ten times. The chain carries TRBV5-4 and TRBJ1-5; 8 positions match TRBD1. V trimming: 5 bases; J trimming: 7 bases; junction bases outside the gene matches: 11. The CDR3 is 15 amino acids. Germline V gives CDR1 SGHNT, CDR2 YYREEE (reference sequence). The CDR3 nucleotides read TGTGCCAGCAGTTCGGACAGGGATGTGGGGCAGCCCCAGCATTTT. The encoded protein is CASSSDRDVGQPQHF.

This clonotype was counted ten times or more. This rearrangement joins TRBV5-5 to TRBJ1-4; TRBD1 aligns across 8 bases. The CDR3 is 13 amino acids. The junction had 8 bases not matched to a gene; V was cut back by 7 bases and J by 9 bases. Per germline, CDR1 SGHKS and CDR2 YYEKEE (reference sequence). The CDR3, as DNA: TGTGCCAGCGGCGACAGGGGTCGACAAAAACTGTTTTTT. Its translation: CASGDRGRQKLFF.

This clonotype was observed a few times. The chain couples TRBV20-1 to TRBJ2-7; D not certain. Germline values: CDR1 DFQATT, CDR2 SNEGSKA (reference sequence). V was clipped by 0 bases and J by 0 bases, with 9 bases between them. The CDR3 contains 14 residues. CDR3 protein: CSARDRLPSYEQYF. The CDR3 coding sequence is TGCAGTGCTAGAGATCGGCTGCCCTCCTACGAGCAGTACTTC.